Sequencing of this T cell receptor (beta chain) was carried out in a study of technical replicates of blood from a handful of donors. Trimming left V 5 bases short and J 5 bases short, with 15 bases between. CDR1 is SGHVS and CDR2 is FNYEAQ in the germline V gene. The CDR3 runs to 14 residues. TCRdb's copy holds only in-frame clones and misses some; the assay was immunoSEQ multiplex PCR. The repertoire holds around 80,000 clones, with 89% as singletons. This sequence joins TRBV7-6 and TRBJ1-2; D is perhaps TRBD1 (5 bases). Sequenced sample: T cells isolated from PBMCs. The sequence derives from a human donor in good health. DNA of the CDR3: TGTGCCAGCAGCCCCGACGGGGGGGGGTATGGCTACACCTTC. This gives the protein CASSPDGGGYGYTF.